This is a list of T cell receptor beta chains from one sample in a study of blood T cell repertoires in COVID-19. The assay was immunoSEQ multiplex PCR, and TCRdb's table has in-frame clones only and misses some. The profile covers approximately 380,000 clones, with approximately 89% appearing a single time and 0.86% taken by the ten largest. Material for sequencing was PBMCs or T cells enriched from blood (not recorded which). These TCRs come from a middle-aged woman who had been exposed to COVID-19. CDR3s include the opening cysteine and the closing phenylalanine or tryptophan. D genes are given only for firm matches. The size entry is marked missing in some rows and otherwise reads once, few, many or a size class.

j_call clone_size d_call v_call cdr3_aa cdr3_nt
TRBJ2-3 - TRBD2 TRBV7-8 CASSSLAGSRTDTQYF TGTGCCAGCAGCTCATTAGCGGGGTCTCGCACAGATACGCAGTATTTT
TRBJ1-4 - - TRBV28 CASTPLGAPEKLFF TGTGCCAGCACCCCCTTAGGGGCCCCTGAAAAACTGTTTTTT
TRBJ2-7 - TRBD2 TRBV7-8 CASSLGLAGFYEQYF TGTGCCAGCAGCTTAGGGCTAGCGGGATTCTACGAGCAGTACTTC
TRBJ2-7 - TRBD1 TRBV6-1 CASRDRVTYEQYF TGTGCCAGCCGGGACAGGGTGACCTACGAGCAGTACTTC
TRBJ1-1 - TRBD1 TRBV5-5 CASSRGQTNTEAFF TGTGCCAGCAGCAGGGGACAGACGAACACTGAAGCTTTCTTT
TRBJ1-1 - - TRBV5-1 CASSVHRDGHTEAFF TGCGCCAGCAGCGTCCACAGGGATGGACACACTGAAGCTTTCTTT
TRBJ2-1 once TRBD2 TRBV5-6 CASSYGTSGRPQFF TGTGCCAGCAGCTACGGGACTAGCGGGAGACCACAGTTCTTC
TRBJ1-3 - - TRBV6-5 CASSLTGPSGNTIYF TGTGCCAGCAGTCTTACAGGTCCCTCTGGAAACACCATATATTTT
TRBJ1-2 - TRBD1 TRBV27 CASGGSDRGLYGYTF TGTGCCAGCGGAGGATCTGACAGGGGCCTCTATGGCTACACCTTC
TRBJ2-2 - - TRBV19 CASSGQTNTGELFF TGTGCCAGTAGTGGACAGACGAACACCGGGGAGCTGTTTTTT
TRBJ1-5 - - TRBV3-1/TRBV3-2 CASSQNGWQPQHF TGTGCCAGCAGCCAAAACGGGTGGCAGCCCCAGCATTTT
TRBJ2-5 - - TRBV6-5 CASSYSGTNQETQYF TGTGCCAGCAGTTACTCAGGGACAAACCAAGAGACCCAGTACTTC
TRBJ1-6 once - TRBV27 CASSHRLDNSPLHF TGTGCCAGCAGTCACAGGTTGGATAATTCACCCCTCCACTTT
TRBJ1-2 - - TRBV14 CASSQEEGWTDLNYGYTF TGTGCCAGCAGCCAAGAAGAAGGGTGGACAGATCTCAACTATGGCTACACCTTC
TRBJ2-2 - TRBD2 TRBV30 CAWSVSRTGGVTGELFF TGTGCCTGGAGTGTGTCACGAACGGGAGGAGTCACCGGGGAGCTGTTTTTT
TRBJ1-1 - - TRBV11-2 CASSLRAVNTEAFF TGTGCCAGCAGCTTAAGAGCGGTGAACACTGAAGCTTTCTTT
TRBJ1-1 - TRBD1 TRBV19 CASKGAVMNTEAFF TGTGCCAGTAAGGGGGCGGTGATGAACACTGAAGCTTTCTTT
TRBJ1-1 - - TRBV12-3/TRBV12-4 CASSYTGRAEAFF TGTGCCAGCAGTTACACAGGGCGAGCTGAAGCTTTCTTT
TRBJ2-1 once TRBD1 TRBV6-1 CASSGRQGKEYNEQFF TGTGCCAGCAGTGGCCGACAGGGCAAAGAATACAATGAGCAGTTCTTC
TRBJ2-1 - TRBD2 TRBV12-5 CASGLVSSGNEQFF TGTGCTAGTGGTTTGGTATCTAGCGGTAATGAGCAGTTCTTC
TRBJ1-1 once - TRBV19 CASSIAGDRVHTEAFF TGTGCCAGTAGTATAGCGGGGGATCGGGTGCACACTGAAGCTTTCTTT
TRBJ1-2 - TRBD1 TRBV5-1 CASSLEAGQKYYGYTF TGCGCCAGCAGCTTGGAGGCGGGACAGAAGTACTATGGCTACACCTTC
TRBJ1-1 few - TRBV9 CASSFGPATEAFF TGTGCCAGCAGCTTTGGCCCCGCCACTGAAGCTTTCTTT
TRBJ2-2 - - TRBV5-4 CASSPPQGLLNTGELFF TGTGCCAGCAGCCCACCACAGGGACTACTAAACACCGGGGAGCTGTTTTTT
TRBJ1-1 once - TRBV7-2 CASSLVRSNTEAFF TGTGCCAGCAGCTTAGTTAGGAGTAACACTGAAGCTTTCTTT
TRBJ2-3 few TRBD1 TRBV24-1 CATARGQGTDTQYF TGTGCCACCGCCAGGGGACAGGGTACAGATACGCAGTATTTT
TRBJ2-1 - TRBD1 TRBV29-1 CSVDRFSGQYAFF TGCAGCGTTGATCGTTTTTCGGGACAGTATGCGTTCTTC
TRBJ2-2 - TRBD1 TRBV2 CASSEGGTGTGELFF TGTGCCAGCAGTGAAGGGGGGACAGGGACCGGGGAGCTGTTTTTT
TRBJ2-2 - TRBD2 TRBV5-4 CASSRGLEVTGELFF TGTGCCAGCAGCAGAGGACTAGAAGTCACCGGGGAGCTGTTTTTT
TRBJ2-1 - TRBD2 TRBV19 CASSTPTGGYNEQFF TGTGCCAGTAGTACCCCAACGGGGGGCTACAATGAGCAGTTCTTC
TRBJ1-3 once TRBD1 TRBV19 CASSPKGQSSGNTIYF TGTGCCAGTAGTCCCAAGGGACAGTCCTCTGGAAACACCATATATTTT
TRBJ1-2 - - TRBV5-1 CASSYSGVGGYTF TGCGCCAGCAGCTATTCAGGGGTAGGAGGCTACACCTTC
TRBJ2-7 - - TRBV27 CASSLRGFRSYEQYF TGTGCCAGCAGTTTAAGAGGGTTTAGGTCCTACGAGCAGTACTTC
TRBJ1-2 - TRBD1 TRBV7-3 CASSSRQGGGYTF TGTGCCAGCAGCTCGCGACAGGGGGGCGGCTACACCTTC
TRBJ2-3 - - TRBV7-9 CASSLGGAGTPSTDTQYF TGTGCCAGCAGCTTAGGAGGCGCGGGAACCCCTAGCACAGATACGCAGTATTTT
TRBJ2-7 - TRBD1 TRBV6-5 CASSGGTGRAYEQYF TGTGCCAGCTCTGGGGGGACAGGGAGGGCCTACGAGCAGTACTTC
TRBJ1-2 - TRBD1 TRBV9 CASSVAAGGGGYTF TGTGCCAGCAGCGTAGCGGCAGGGGGAGGTGGCTACACCTTC